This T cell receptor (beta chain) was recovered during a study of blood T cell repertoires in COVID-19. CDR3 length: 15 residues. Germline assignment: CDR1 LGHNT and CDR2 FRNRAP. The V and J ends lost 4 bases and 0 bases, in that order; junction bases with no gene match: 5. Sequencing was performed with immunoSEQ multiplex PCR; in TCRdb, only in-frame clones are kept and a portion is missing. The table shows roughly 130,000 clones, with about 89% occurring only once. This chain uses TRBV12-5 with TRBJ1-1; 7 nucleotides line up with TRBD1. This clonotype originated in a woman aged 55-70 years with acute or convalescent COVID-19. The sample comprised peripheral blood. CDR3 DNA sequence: TGTGCTAGTGGTTCGGGACAGTGGATGAACACTGAAGCTTTCTTT. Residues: CASGSGQWMNTEAFF.